The rows below give T cell receptor beta chains drawn from one sample of a study of blood T cell repertoires in COVID-19. Profiled with immunoSEQ multiplex PCR; TCRdb holds only in-frame clones, not every one. Of roughly 97,000 clones in the sample, more than 70% were seen once. Sequenced sample: peripheral blood. Receptors originate from a human donor in a cohort sampled during active COVID-19. The CDR3 runs from the conserved cysteine through the conserved F or W. D genes are given only for firm matches. Clone size is given for some rows only: seen once, a few or many times, or a class if the clone is expanded.

CDR3aa: CASNRGYNEKLFF; CDR3nt: TGCGCCAGCAATCGAGGCTATAATGAAAAACTGTTTTTT; abundance: .; d_gene: .; v_gene: TRBV10-1; j_gene: TRBJ1-4; len: 13
CDR3aa: CASSYSNAGSEQYF; CDR3nt: TGTGCCAGCAGTTACTCGAATGCCGGGTCCGAGCAGTACTTC; abundance: .; d_gene: .; v_gene: TRBV6-5; j_gene: TRBJ2-7; len: 14
CDR3aa: CASSIGQSNYGYTF; CDR3nt: TGTGCCAGCAGCATCGGACAGTCTAACTATGGCTACACCTTC; abundance: few; d_gene: .; v_gene: TRBV5-6; j_gene: TRBJ1-2; len: 14
CDR3aa: CASSRGGGQGEFGYTF; CDR3nt: TGTGCCAGCAGCCGCGGGGGAGGACAGGGGGAATTTGGCTACACCTTC; abundance: .; d_gene: TRBD1; v_gene: TRBV7-6; j_gene: TRBJ1-2; len: 16
CDR3aa: CATSPAGSSYNEQFF; CDR3nt: TGTGCCACCAGTCCAGCGGGAAGCTCCTACAATGAGCAGTTCTTC; abundance: .; d_gene: TRBD2; v_gene: TRBV24-1; j_gene: TRBJ2-1; len: 15
CDR3aa: CAISIRDSSYEQYF; CDR3nt: TGTGCCATCAGCATACGGGACAGTTCCTACGAGCAGTACTTC; abundance: .; d_gene: TRBD1; v_gene: TRBV10-3; j_gene: TRBJ2-7; len: 14
CDR3aa: CASRPGPSSGADTQYF; CDR3nt: TGCGCCAGCAGACCCGGTCCCTCTAGCGGGGCAGATACGCAGTATTTT; abundance: .; d_gene: TRBD2; v_gene: TRBV5-1; j_gene: TRBJ2-3; len: 16
CDR3aa: CASSQDRAGNTYF; CDR3nt: TGCGCCAGCAGCCAAGACCGAGCGGGGAATACGTACTTC; abundance: .; d_gene: TRBD2; v_gene: TRBV4-3; j_gene: TRBJ2-7; len: 13
CDR3aa: CASNRGYQETQYF; CDR3nt: TGTGCCAGCAACAGGGGGTACCAAGAGACCCAGTACTTC; abundance: .; d_gene: TRBD1; v_gene: TRBV28; j_gene: TRBJ2-5; len: 13
CDR3aa: CASRETSGGVDEQFF; CDR3nt: TGTGCCAGCAGAGAAACTAGCGGGGGGGTTGATGAGCAGTTCTTC; abundance: once; d_gene: TRBD2; v_gene: TRBV2; j_gene: TRBJ2-1; len: 15
CDR3aa: CSASPGGGQPQHF; CDR3nt: TGCAGTGCTAGTCCAGGGGGTGGTCAGCCCCAGCATTTT; abundance: .; d_gene: TRBD1; v_gene: TRBV20-1; j_gene: TRBJ1-5; len: 13
CDR3aa: CASSPLTGGTDTQYF; CDR3nt: TGCGCCAGCAGCCCGTTGACGGGAGGGACAGATACGCAGTATTTT; abundance: .; d_gene: TRBD2; v_gene: TRBV5-1; j_gene: TRBJ2-3; len: 15
CDR3aa: CASRNPGLAGGKETQYF; CDR3nt: TGTGCCAGCAGGAATCCGGGACTAGCGGGAGGAAAAGAGACCCAGTACTTC; abundance: .; d_gene: TRBD2; v_gene: TRBV11-2; j_gene: TRBJ2-5; len: 17
CDR3aa: CASSFTASKEQYF; CDR3nt: TGTGCCAGCAGTTTCACGGCTAGTAAAGAGCAGTACTTC; abundance: .; d_gene: .; v_gene: TRBV28; j_gene: TRBJ2-7; len: 13
CDR3aa: CASSPSRGRDPGETQYF; CDR3nt: TGTGCCAGTAGCCCAAGCAGGGGGCGTGATCCTGGGGAGACCCAGTACTTC; abundance: .; d_gene: TRBD1; v_gene: TRBV19; j_gene: TRBJ2-5; len: 17
CDR3aa: CASSIQGVLNTEAFF; CDR3nt: TGTGCCAGCAGCATACAGGGAGTTCTGAACACTGAAGCTTTCTTT; abundance: once; d_gene: .; v_gene: TRBV5-4; j_gene: TRBJ1-1; len: 15
CDR3aa: CASSPTSGFSYEQYF; CDR3nt: TGTGCCAGCAGCCCAACCTCAGGCTTCTCCTACGAGCAGTACTTC; abundance: .; d_gene: .; v_gene: TRBV9; j_gene: TRBJ2-7; len: 15
CDR3aa: CASSFGRGISGNTIYF; CDR3nt: TGTGCCAGCAGCTTTGGAAGGGGAATCTCTGGAAACACCATATATTTT; abundance: .; d_gene: .; v_gene: TRBV5-4; j_gene: TRBJ1-3; len: 16
CDR3aa: CASSLGQGLTYEQYF; CDR3nt: TGTGCCAGCAGTTTGGGACAGGGATTAACCTACGAGCAGTACTTC; abundance: .; d_gene: TRBD1; v_gene: TRBV27; j_gene: TRBJ2-7; len: 15
CDR3aa: CASSLAGRQGANEQYF; CDR3nt: TGTGCCAGCAGCTTAGCGGGGAGACAGGGGGCCAACGAGCAGTACTTC; abundance: .; d_gene: TRBD1; v_gene: TRBV7-8; j_gene: TRBJ2-7; len: 16
CDR3aa: CASSIPRGRGLETQYF; CDR3nt: TGTGCCAGCAGCATACCCCGCGGAAGGGGATTGGAGACCCAGTACTTC; abundance: .; d_gene: .; v_gene: TRBV5-8; j_gene: TRBJ2-5; len: 16
CDR3aa: CASAGLASYNEQFF; CDR3nt: TGTGCCAGCGCCGGACTAGCGTCTTACAATGAGCAGTTCTTC; abundance: .; d_gene: TRBD2; v_gene: TRBV9; j_gene: TRBJ2-1; len: 14
CDR3aa: CASSRDRINTGELFF; CDR3nt: TGTGCCAGCAGTAGGGACAGGATCAACACCGGGGAGCTGTTTTTT; abundance: .; d_gene: TRBD1; v_gene: TRBV2; j_gene: TRBJ2-2; len: 15
CDR3aa: CASSFGGGLNTEAFF; CDR3nt: TGTGCCAGCAGTTTCGGCGGCGGGCTGAACACTGAAGCTTTCTTT; abundance: .; d_gene: .; v_gene: TRBV28; j_gene: TRBJ1-1; len: 15
CDR3aa: CASRGLAGAGPGELFF; CDR3nt: TGTGCCAGCAGAGGACTAGCGGGAGCGGGCCCCGGGGAGCTGTTTTTT; abundance: .; d_gene: TRBD2; v_gene: TRBV3-1/TRBV3-2; j_gene: TRBJ2-2; len: 16
CDR3aa: CASSVGGGTDTQYF; CDR3nt: TGTGCCTCCAGCGTAGGGGGGGGCACAGATACGCAGTATTTT; abundance: .; d_gene: .; v_gene: TRBV10-3; j_gene: TRBJ2-3; len: 14
CDR3aa: CATSMSASTDTQYF; CDR3nt: TGTGCCACCTCGATGAGTGCTAGCACAGATACGCAGTATTTT; abundance: .; d_gene: .; v_gene: TRBV19; j_gene: TRBJ2-3; len: 14
CDR3aa: CASSEARGQDHQPQHF; CDR3nt: TGTGCCAGCAGTGAAGCGCGGGGACAGGACCATCAGCCCCAGCATTTT; abundance: .; d_gene: TRBD1; v_gene: TRBV2; j_gene: TRBJ1-5; len: 16
CDR3aa: CASSPWGEVDTQYF; CDR3nt: TGCGCCAGCAGCCCTTGGGGGGAGGTTGATACGCAGTATTTT; abundance: .; d_gene: .; v_gene: TRBV5-1; j_gene: TRBJ2-3; len: 14
CDR3aa: CASSQDLAGGTGELFF; CDR3nt: TGCGCCAGCAGCCAAGATCTAGCGGGGGGCACTGGGGAGCTGTTTTTT; abundance: .; d_gene: TRBD2; v_gene: TRBV4-3; j_gene: TRBJ2-2; len: 16
CDR3aa: CASSLGTGTNTEAFF; CDR3nt: TGTGCCAGCAGCTTGGGTACAGGTACGAACACTGAAGCTTTCTTT; abundance: once; d_gene: .; v_gene: TRBV5-4; j_gene: TRBJ1-1; len: 15
CDR3aa: CSVEEPRGDTQYF; CDR3nt: TGCAGCGTTGAAGAGCCGCGAGGAGATACGCAGTATTTT; abundance: few; d_gene: .; v_gene: TRBV29-1; j_gene: TRBJ2-3; len: 13
CDR3aa: CASSPFMGTSAFF; CDR3nt: TGTGCCAGCAGCCCCTTCATGGGGACTAGCGCGTTCTTC; abundance: .; d_gene: TRBD2; v_gene: TRBV14; j_gene: TRBJ2-1; len: 13
CDR3aa: CASSVDGRYTEAFF; CDR3nt: TGTGCCAGCAGCGTAGACGGGAGATACACTGAAGCTTTCTTT; abundance: once; d_gene: .; v_gene: TRBV9; j_gene: TRBJ1-1; len: 14
CDR3aa: CASSPIGFGGNTGELFF; CDR3nt: TGTGCCAGCAGCCCCATTGGTTTCGGAGGGAACACCGGGGAGCTGTTTTTT; abundance: .; d_gene: .; v_gene: TRBV7-9; j_gene: TRBJ2-2; len: 17
CDR3aa: CASSKGRGLAEGGKNIQYF; CDR3nt: TGTGCCAGCAGCAAAGGTAGGGGACTAGCGGAGGGGGGCAAAAACATTCAGTACTTC; abundance: .; d_gene: .; v_gene: TRBV21-1; j_gene: TRBJ2-4; len: 19
CDR3aa: CASSILREGFHNEQFF; CDR3nt: TGTGCCAGTAGTATCTTGCGGGAGGGCTTCCACAATGAGCAGTTCTTC; abundance: few; d_gene: TRBD2; v_gene: TRBV19; j_gene: TRBJ2-1; len: 16
CDR3aa: CASSEGQGYGYTF; CDR3nt: TGTGCCAGCAGTGAAGGACAGGGTTATGGCTACACCTTC; abundance: .; d_gene: TRBD1; v_gene: TRBV25-1; j_gene: TRBJ1-2; len: 13
CDR3aa: CASSSSGGTSSYEQYF; CDR3nt: TGTGCCAGCAGCTCCAGCGGGGGAACTAGCTCCTACGAGCAGTACTTC; abundance: few; d_gene: TRBD2; v_gene: TRBV7-9; j_gene: TRBJ2-7; len: 16
CDR3aa: CASSYPGTGANTEAFF; CDR3nt: TGTGCCAGCAGTTACCCCGGGACAGGCGCCAACACTGAAGCTTTCTTT; abundance: once; d_gene: TRBD1; v_gene: TRBV6-6; j_gene: TRBJ1-1; len: 16
CDR3aa: CASSLKLAGNNEQFF; CDR3nt: TGTGCCAGCAGCTTAAAGCTAGCGGGAAACAATGAGCAGTTCTTC; abundance: .; d_gene: TRBD2; v_gene: TRBV9; j_gene: TRBJ2-1; len: 15
CDR3aa: CASSLAGVSYNTEAFF; CDR3nt: TGTGCCAGCAGCTTAGCAGGTGTGTCTTACAACACTGAAGCTTTCTTT; abundance: .; d_gene: .; v_gene: TRBV11-2; j_gene: TRBJ1-1; len: 16
CDR3aa: CASSQIFGARQPQHF; CDR3nt: TGCGCCAGCAGCCAAATTTTTGGGGCGCGTCAGCCCCAGCATTTT; abundance: .; d_gene: .; v_gene: TRBV4-1; j_gene: TRBJ1-5; len: 15
CDR3aa: CAISEQTEAFF; CDR3nt: TGTGCCATCAGTGAACAGACTGAAGCTTTCTTT; abundance: .; d_gene: .; v_gene: TRBV10-3; j_gene: TRBJ1-1; len: 11
CDR3aa: CASSYSRDQPQHF; CDR3nt: TGTGCCAGCAGTTACTCAAGAGATCAGCCCCAGCATTTT; abundance: .; d_gene: .; v_gene: TRBV6-6; j_gene: TRBJ1-5; len: 13
CDR3aa: CASSYGRRDDYGYTF; CDR3nt: TGTGCCAGCAGTTATGGAAGGAGGGATGATTATGGCTACACCTTC; abundance: .; d_gene: .; v_gene: TRBV6-6; j_gene: TRBJ1-2; len: 15
CDR3aa: CASSLGIRVSGGYTF; CDR3nt: TGTGCCAGCAGCTTGGGTATCAGGGTTTCGGGTGGCTACACCTTC; abundance: .; d_gene: .; v_gene: TRBV5-5; j_gene: TRBJ1-2; len: 15
CDR3aa: CASSEQTSGTDTQYF; CDR3nt: TGTGCCAGCAGCGAGCAGACTAGCGGCACAGATACGCAGTATTTT; abundance: .; d_gene: TRBD2; v_gene: TRBV6-6; j_gene: TRBJ2-3; len: 15
CDR3aa: CASSPGGVQNYGYTF; CDR3nt: TGTGCCAGCTCCCCCGGGGGGGTACAGAACTATGGCTACACCTTC; abundance: .; d_gene: .; v_gene: TRBV28; j_gene: TRBJ1-2; len: 15